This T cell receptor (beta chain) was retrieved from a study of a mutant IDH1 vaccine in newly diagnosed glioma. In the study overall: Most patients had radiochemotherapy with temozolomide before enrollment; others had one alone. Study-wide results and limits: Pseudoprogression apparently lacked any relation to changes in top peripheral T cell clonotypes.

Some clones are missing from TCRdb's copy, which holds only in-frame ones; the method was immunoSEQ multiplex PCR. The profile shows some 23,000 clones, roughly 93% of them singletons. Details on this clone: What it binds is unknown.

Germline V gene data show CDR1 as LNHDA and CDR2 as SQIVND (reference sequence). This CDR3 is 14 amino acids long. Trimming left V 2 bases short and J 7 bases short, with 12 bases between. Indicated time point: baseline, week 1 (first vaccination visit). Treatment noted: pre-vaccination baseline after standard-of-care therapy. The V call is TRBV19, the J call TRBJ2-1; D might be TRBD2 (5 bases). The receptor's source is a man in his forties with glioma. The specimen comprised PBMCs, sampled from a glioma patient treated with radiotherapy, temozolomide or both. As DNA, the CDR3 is TGTGCCAGTAGTATACCCGGGAAGCCTAATGAGCAGTTCTTC. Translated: CASSIPGKPNEQFF.